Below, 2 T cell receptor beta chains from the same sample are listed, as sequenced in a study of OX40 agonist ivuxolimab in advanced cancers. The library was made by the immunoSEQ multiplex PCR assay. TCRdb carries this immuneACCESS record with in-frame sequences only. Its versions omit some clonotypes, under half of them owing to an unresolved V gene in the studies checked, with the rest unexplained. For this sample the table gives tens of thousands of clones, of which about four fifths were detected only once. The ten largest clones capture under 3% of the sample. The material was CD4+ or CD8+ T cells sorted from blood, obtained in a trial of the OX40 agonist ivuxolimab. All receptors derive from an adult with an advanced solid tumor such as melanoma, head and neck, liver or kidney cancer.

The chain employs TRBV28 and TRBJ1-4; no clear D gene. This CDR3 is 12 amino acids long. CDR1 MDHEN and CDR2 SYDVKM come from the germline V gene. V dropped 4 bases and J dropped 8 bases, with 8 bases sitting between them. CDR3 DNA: TGTGCCAGCAGTTCTGAGCCGGAAAAACTGTTTTTT. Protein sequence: CASSSEPEKLFF.

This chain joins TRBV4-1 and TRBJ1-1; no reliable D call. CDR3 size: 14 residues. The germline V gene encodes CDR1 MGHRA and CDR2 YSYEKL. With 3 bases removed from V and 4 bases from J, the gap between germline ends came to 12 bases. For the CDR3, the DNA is TGCGCCAGCAGCCAGTTATTAGGGAGCACTGAAGCTTTCTTT. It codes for CASSQLLGSTEAFF.